Each of the 29 T cell receptor beta chains below was sequenced from the same sample in a study of post-analysis software for immune sequencing data. Study outcomes and limitations: Relative to controls, patients had several TRBV segments at higher frequency, with TRBV5-6, TRBV5-1 and TRBV20-1 among these.

Unique-molecular-identifier-tagged TCR beta cDNA libraries were used. TCRdb analysed the PCR reads with MiXCR anew, one entry per CDR3 protein. In the table there are around 260,000 distinct CDR3 sequences, roughly a third of which are singletons. Their antigens are not known. The sample taken for sequencing was blood. These receptors all come from a girl between 5 and 17 years old with multiple sclerosis.

The V gene is TRBV7-2, the J gene TRBJ2-7; 8 nucleotides line up with TRBD2. V was clipped by 6 bases and J by 4 bases; unmatched bases: 5. The CDR3 runs to 13 residues. In germline, CDR1 is SGHTA, CDR2 FQGNSA. The CDR3 protein is CASSQRERYEQYF. CDR3 coding DNA: TGTGCCAGCAGTCAGCGGGAGAGATACGAGCAGTACTTC.

This clonotype was seen a few times. The chain carries TRBV4-1 and TRBJ2-3; D perhaps matches TRBD1 (5 bases). There are 15 residues in the CDR3. V lost 3 bases, J lost 3 bases, and 13 bases lay in between. Germline V gene data show CDR1 as MGHRA and CDR2 as YSYEKL. CDR3 DNA sequence: TGCGCCAGCAGCCATATAGGGGATATTACAGATACGCAGTATTTT. This gives the protein CASSHIGDITDTQYF.

In regard to this clonotype: This may be a read error, as it is one base from a much larger clone. The chain combines TRBV6-5 with TRBJ1-6, with a tentative D call TRBD1 (5 bases). This CDR3 has 14 amino acids. Germline V CDR1 and CDR2: MNHEY, SVGAGI. V was clipped by 3 bases and J by 11 bases, with 14 bases between them. CDR3 in amino acids: CASSYGAMGPPLHF. The CDR3 DNA reads TGTGCCAGCAGTTATGGGGCGATGGGTCCACCCCTCCACTTT.

This chain links TRBV2 with TRBJ2-2; TRBD2 agrees at 12 bases. After removal of 6 bases from V and 6 bases from J, the junction contained 8 bases not matched to a gene. The CDR3 extends over 16 amino acids. Germline V CDR1 and CDR2: SNHLY, FYNNEI. The CDR3 reads CASRTTSGSYAGELFF. The CDR3 DNA is TGTGCCAGCAGGACGACTAGCGGGAGTTATGCCGGGGAGCTGTTTTTT.

This clonotype occurred many times. This CDR3 is CSVAGASPPFDIQYF. For the CDR3, the DNA is TGCAGCGTTGCCGGGGCGAGTCCTCCTTTTGACATTCAGTACTTC. This chain links TRBV29-1 with TRBJ2-4; D is possibly TRBD1 or TRBD2 (5 bases each). V was trimmed by 4 bases and J by 8 bases, leaving 21 bases between them. CDR1 is SQVTM, CDR2 ANQGSEA, per germline. The CDR3 spans 15 residues.

Only a few counts were recorded for this clonotype. A much larger clone differs by one base, so this may be a read error. The chain combines TRBV12-3 or TRBV12-4 with TRBJ2-7; D uncertain. The V gene lost 2 bases and the J gene lost 7 bases, with 12 bases spanning the gap. The CDR3 runs 13 residues. CDR3 sequence: CASSLSSANEQYF. The CDR3, as DNA: TGTGCCAGCAGTTTAAGCTCCGCCAATGAGCAGTACTTC.

The sample holds many counts of this clonotype. The CDR3 protein is CASSSTSNEQFF. The CDR3 DNA reads TGTGCCAGCAGCTCGACTAGCAATGAGCAGTTCTTC. The chain couples TRBV7-2 to TRBJ2-1; D is perhaps TRBD2 (6 bases). The germline V gene has CDR1 SGHTA and CDR2 FQGNSA. V was cut by 4 bases and J by 6 bases, with 7 bases left in between. This CDR3 comprises 12 residues.

This clonotype has at least ten counts. The chain uses TRBV5-5 and TRBJ2-4, with D unclear. Germline V CDR1 and CDR2: SGHKS, YYEKEE (reference sequence). Trimming shortened V by 0 bases and J by 4 bases, and 14 bases separated the two germline ends. This CDR3 has 16 amino acids. In nucleotides, the CDR3 is TGTGCCAGCAGCTTGGTGGCCCCCTTGGGGAAAAACATTCAGTACTTC. Amino acids: CASSLVAPLGKNIQYF.

This clonotype was counted only a few times. Being one base from a much bigger clone, this may be a read error. The chain joins TRBV5-1 to TRBJ2-1; no clear D gene. This CDR3 region has 11 residues. Germline CDR1 is SGHRS and CDR2 is YFSETQ. CDR3 amino acids: CAGSLVREQFF. CDR3 bases: TGCGCCGGCAGCTTGGTCCGTGAGCAGTTCTTC.

This clonotype was seen a handful of times. This clone may be a read error of a much larger clone one base away. This chain connects TRBV29-1 to TRBJ2-1; TRBD1 agrees at 7 bases. There are 13 residues in the CDR3. Germline V gives CDR1 SQVTM, CDR2 ANQGSEA. The CDR3 DNA reads as TGCAGCGTTGACCGGACAGGTGTCAATGAGCGGTTCTTC. Its protein product is CSVDRTGVNERFF.

The chain carries TRBV5-1 and TRBJ1-2; 7 bases line up with TRBD1. Germline trimming cut 4 bases from V and 4 bases from J; bases unmatched to any gene: 7. The germline V gene has CDR1 SGHRS and CDR2 YFSETQ. The CDR3 has 14 amino acids. The CDR3 DNA reads as TGCGCCAGCAGCAGCCCGACAGGGCCCTATGGCTACACCTTC. Protein sequence: CASSSPTGPYGYTF. Together with reference TRBV5-1 and TRBJ1-2, the CDR3 gives the full variable domain: KAGVTQTPRYLIKTRGQQVTLSCSPISGHRSVSWYQQTPGQGLQFLFEYFSETQRNKGNFPGRFSGRQFSNSRSEMNVSTLELGDSALYLCASSSPTGPYGYTFGSGTRLTVV.

The rearrangement joins TRBV2 to TRBJ2-1; D tentatively fits TRBD1 or TRBD2 (5 bases each). V was clipped by 6 bases and J by 5 bases, with 14 bases between them. The germline V gene has CDR1 SNHLY and CDR2 FYNNEI. The CDR3 runs to 14 residues. CDR3 region: CASSKLVGDNEQFF. CDR3 DNA sequence: TGTGCCAGCAGCAAACTAGTGGGGGACAATGAGCAGTTCTTC.

CDR3 DNA: TGTGCCAGCAGCCACTCTAACCGACGACCCTACAATGAGCAGTTCTTC. It translates to CASSHSNRRPYNEQFF. This chain connects TRBV14 to TRBJ2-1; D gene ambiguous. V was clipped by 3 bases and J by 2 bases, with 14 bases between them. The CDR3 is 16 amino acids. Germline CDR1 and CDR2: SGHDN and FVKESK.

Many counts were recorded for this clonotype. This rearrangement joins TRBV15 to TRBJ2-3, with 7 bases matching TRBD2. CDR3 length: 13 residues. Germline V gene lookup returns CDR1 LNHNV and CDR2 YYDKDF (reference sequence). Losses at the gene ends were 4 bases for V and 12 bases for J; bases not matched to a gene: 10. The CDR3 region has the DNA TGTGCCACCAGCATTACCCCTAGCGGCGCCCAGTATTTT. Amino acid sequence: CATSITPSGAQYF.

About this clonotype itself: Possible read error: a much larger clone is one base away. V is TRBV14 and J is TRBJ2-3; unclear D gene. V was cut by 2 bases and J by 2 bases, with 14 bases left in between. The CDR3 runs to 16 residues. Germline V lookup: CDR1 SGHDN, CDR2 FVKESK. The CDR3 coding sequence is TGTGCCAGCAGCCAACCTACCGTCCCATCCACAGATACGCAGTATTTT. This encodes CASSQPTVPSTDTQYF. Together with reference TRBV14 and TRBJ2-3, the CDR3 gives the full variable domain: EAGVTQFPSHSVIEKGQTVTLRCDPISGHDNLYWYRRVMGKEIKFLLHFVKESKQDESGMPNNRFLAERTGGTYSTLKVQPAELEDSGVYFCASSQPTVPSTDTQYFGPGTRLTVL.

As concerns this clonotype: A read error is possible here, since a much larger clone lies one base away. The rearrangement uses TRBV12-3 or TRBV12-4 and TRBJ1-5; D remains unclear. CDR3 size: 14 residues. The germline V and J ends were trimmed by 0 bases and 4 bases, with 7 bases remaining between them. The CDR3 sequence: CASSLAVRNQPQHF. CDR3 in DNA: TGTGCCAGCAGTTTAGCTGTCAGGAATCAGCCCCAGCATTTT.

This clonotype has a count of ten or more. The chain recombines TRBV6-5 with TRBJ2-5; D uncertain. The CDR3 is 15 amino acids. Germline V lookup: CDR1 MNHEY, CDR2 SVGAGI. V gave up 0 bases and J gave up 2 bases, with 10 bases separating them. The CDR3 DNA reads as TGTGCCAGCAGTTACTCTGGTATAAGGCAAGAGACCCAGTACTTC. Its translation: CASSYSGIRQETQYF.

In this sample, this clonotype turned up many times. The rearrangement links TRBV12-3 or TRBV12-4 to TRBJ2-4; D is unresolved. This CDR3 region has 11 residues. Trimming left V 8 bases short and J 5 bases short, with 7 bases between. The chain's CDR3 is CASRAENIQYF. Written as DNA, the CDR3 is TGTGCCAGCCGGGCCGAAAACATTCAGTACTTC.

This clonotype was found many times. The chain employs TRBV20-1 and TRBJ2-1; the D gene could be TRBD1 or TRBD2 (6 bases each). This CDR3 comprises 14 residues. The germline V gene has CDR1 DFQATT and CDR2 SNEGSKA (reference sequence). The germline V and J ends were trimmed by 6 bases and 0 bases, with 12 bases remaining between them. CDR3 coding DNA: TGCAGTGCCCTTAGGGGGGTCTCCTACAATGAGCAGTTCTTC. Encoded protein: CSALRGVSYNEQFF.

This clonotype was found once. The CDR3 loop is CAILPGAFSYEQYF. CDR3 sequence (DNA): TGTGCCATCCTCCCAGGGGCCTTCTCCTACGAGCAGTACTTC. This chain links TRBV10-3 with TRBJ2-7; D may be TRBD1 (6 bases). The CDR3 sequence is 14 residues long. Per germline, CDR1 ENHRY and CDR2 SYGVKD. Trimming took off 8 bases at V and 0 bases at J, with 14 bases between the two ends.

The sample holds many counts of this clonotype. J is TRBJ2-5 and V is TRBV29-1; 11 bases are a match to TRBD2. Germline CDR1 and CDR2: SQVTM and ANQGSEA. J lost 2 bases, V lost 6 bases, and 14 bases had no gene match. This CDR3 contains 17 residues. This chain's CDR3 is CSVRQGKTSGAQETQYF. CDR3 nucleotides: TGCAGCGTCCGACAGGGAAAGACTAGCGGGGCTCAAGAGACCCAGTACTTC. The whole variable domain, filled in from reference TRBV29-1 and TRBJ2-5, reads SAVISQKPSRDICQRGTSLTIQCQVDSQVTMMFWYRQQPGQSLTLIATANQGSEATYESGFVIDKFPISRPNLTFSTLTVSNMSPEDSSIYLCSVRQGKTSGAQETQYFGPGTRLLVL.

The J gene is TRBJ2-5, the V gene TRBV7-2; D might be TRBD1 or TRBD2, each matching 6 bases. CDR3 length equals 19 residues. V was pared by 1 base and J by 1 base, with 22 bases between. The V gene's germline CDR1 is SGHTA and CDR2 FQGNSA. As DNA, the CDR3 is TGTGCCAGCAGCTTAGAGGCACCGGCGGGACAAGGGACCCAAGAGACCCAGTACTTC. This codes for CASSLEAPAGQGTQETQYF.

The chain combines TRBV7-2 with TRBJ1-2, with 7 nucleotides matching TRBD1. In germline, CDR1 is SGHTA, CDR2 FQGNSA. This CDR3 contains 15 residues. With 6 bases clipped from V and 6 bases from J, the junction kept 13 bases outside the gene matches. The CDR3 loop reads CASSFAPGQTHGYTF. CDR3 DNA: TGTGCCAGCAGTTTTGCGCCGGGACAGACCCATGGCTACACCTTC.

V and J are TRBV29-1 and TRBJ2-7; no firm D call. CDR3 size: 13 residues. Trimming shortened V by 7 bases and J by 5 bases, and 18 bases separated the two germline ends. CDR1 is SQVTM and CDR2 is ANQGSEA in the germline V gene. The CDR3 DNA reads TGCAGCGCAGGACGGGCCTTGGCCCACGAGCAGTACTTC. As protein: CSAGRALAHEQYF.

This clonotype was found once. This chain connects TRBV24-1 to TRBJ2-1, with TRBD2 matching 10 bases. Trimming took 4 bases from V and 4 from J; bases not matched to a gene: 6. This CDR3 has 16 amino acids. Looked up from germline, CDR1 is KGHDR and CDR2 is SFDVKD. CDR3 sequence (DNA): TGTGCCACCAGTGAACCCACTAGCGGGACGTACAATGAGCAGTTCTTC. Encoded protein: CATSEPTSGTYNEQFF.

On this clonotype itself: A much larger clone is a single base away; this may be a read error. This rearrangement joins TRBV20-1 to TRBJ2-1; 8 bases fit TRBD2. The CDR3 has 14 residues. Germline-derived CDR1 and CDR2 are DFQATT and SNEGSKA (reference sequence). V lost 6 bases and J lost 13; bases outside the gene matches: 17. CDR3 in DNA: TGCAGTGCCAATACTGGACTAGCCCGGGAGACCCAGTTCTTC. It is translated as CSANTGLARETQFF.

This clonotype has a handful of counts. Here the CDR3 reads CASSPGGSTNVLTF. CDR3 sequence (DNA): TGTGCCAGCAGCCCGGGGGGCAGTACCAACGTCCTGACTTTC. V gene TRBV7-2 combines with J gene TRBJ2-6; TRBD2 might be the D (7 bases). The CDR3 is 14 residues long. CDR1 is SGHTA and CDR2 is FQGNSA in the germline V gene. Between the trimmed V and J ends, which lost 5 bases and 8 bases, there was a span of 13 bases. The full variable domain, with the rest looked up from reference TRBV7-2 and TRBJ2-6, is GAGVSQSPSNKVTEKGKDVELRCDPISGHTALYWYRQSLGQGLEFLIYFQGNSAPDKSGLPSDRFSAERTGGSVSTLTIQRTQQEDSAVYLCASSPGGSTNVLTFGAGSRLTVL.

In this sample, this clonotype turned up many times. The rearrangement links TRBV6-1 to TRBJ2-5; 7 positions agree with TRBD1. The CDR3 runs 13 residues. Trimming at V came to 7 bases and at J to 2 bases, leaving 4 bases not matched to a gene. Per germline, CDR1 MNHNS and CDR2 SASEGT. The CDR3 region is CASTGQAQETQYF. Written as DNA, the CDR3 is TGTGCCAGCACCGGACAGGCTCAAGAGACCCAGTACTTC.

This clonotype was counted a few times. This chain connects TRBV20-1 to TRBJ2-2; D gene uncertain. The V end lost 5 bases, the J end lost 3 bases, and 7 bases lay between the germline ends. Germline-derived CDR1 and CDR2 are DFQATT and SNEGSKA (reference sequence). The CDR3 extends over 12 amino acids. CDR3 sequence (DNA): TGCAGTGCTCTTATTCACACCGGGGAGCTGTTTTTT. Its translation is CSALIHTGELFF.